The rows below give T cell receptor beta chains drawn from one sample of a study of cytomegalovirus exposure and HLA in healthy donors. Assay used: immunoSEQ multiplex PCR; TCRdb lists only in-frame clones, some missing. The sample features about 200,000 clones, with roughly 0.74% in its top ten. Material for sequencing was PBMCs. These TCRs come from a boy between 10 and 17 years old in good health and CMV-seronegative. Each CDR3 is given with its conserved first and last residue. A D gene is named only where the DNA matches it firmly.

v_call: TRBV19
d_call: .
j_call: TRBJ1-1
cdr3_nt: TGTGCCAGTAGTATATTCCTGACTGTGAACACTGAAGCTTTCTTT
cdr3_aa: CASSIFLTVNTEAFF

v_call: TRBV16
d_call: .
j_call: TRBJ1-6
cdr3_nt: TGTGCCAGCAGCCCAATCGGGAGAGATAATTCACCCCTCCACTTT
cdr3_aa: CASSPIGRDNSPLHF

v_call: TRBV5-1
d_call: TRBD1
j_call: TRBJ2-1
cdr3_nt: TGCGCCAGCAGCTCCGGACAGGGGTCCACCAATGAGCAGTTCTTC
cdr3_aa: CASSSGQGSTNEQFF

v_call: TRBV6-6
d_call: TRBD1
j_call: TRBJ1-2
cdr3_nt: TGTGCCAGCAGTTATGCCAGGGACAGGAACTATGGCTACACCTTC
cdr3_aa: CASSYARDRNYGYTF

v_call: TRBV6-5
d_call: .
j_call: TRBJ2-7
cdr3_nt: TGTGCCAGCAGTTACCAGCCGGGGGGCGCCTACGAGCAGTACTTC
cdr3_aa: CASSYQPGGAYEQYF

v_call: TRBV6-1
d_call: .
j_call: TRBJ2-7
cdr3_nt: TGTGCCAGCAGTGGGCCAGGGGAAGGGAACGAGCAGTACTTC
cdr3_aa: CASSGPGEGNEQYF

v_call: TRBV4-3
d_call: TRBD2
j_call: TRBJ2-3
cdr3_nt: TGCGCCAGCAGCCAAACCTCTCTAGCGGGGGGCACAGATACGCAGTATTTT
cdr3_aa: CASSQTSLAGGTDTQYF

v_call: TRBV9
d_call: TRBD1
j_call: TRBJ2-5
cdr3_nt: TGTGCCAGCAGCTATATGGGACAGGGATCAGAGACCCAGTACTTC
cdr3_aa: CASSYMGQGSETQYF

v_call: TRBV4-1
d_call: TRBD1
j_call: TRBJ1-2
cdr3_nt: TGCGCCAGCAGCCCGAAAACCGGGACAGAGAGTTCCTATGGCTACACCTTC
cdr3_aa: CASSPKTGTESSYGYTF

v_call: TRBV7-6
d_call: TRBD1
j_call: TRBJ2-3
cdr3_nt: TGTGCCAGCAGCCCGGGGACAGGGGTTAACACAGATACGCAGTATTTT
cdr3_aa: CASSPGTGVNTDTQYF

v_call: TRBV5-5
d_call: TRBD1
j_call: TRBJ1-6
cdr3_nt: TGTGCCAGCAGCGGAGGACAGGGTGATAATTCACCCCTCCACTTT
cdr3_aa: CASSGGQGDNSPLHF

v_call: TRBV6-5
d_call: .
j_call: TRBJ1-2
cdr3_nt: TGTGCCAGCGCCGATCGAGGGATGGGGGGCTACACCTTC
cdr3_aa: CASADRGMGGYTF

v_call: TRBV6-5
d_call: TRBD1
j_call: TRBJ2-1
cdr3_nt: TGTGCCAGCAGAACCGGCACAGGGGGCAATGAGCAGTTCTTC
cdr3_aa: CASRTGTGGNEQFF

v_call: TRBV7-8
d_call: .
j_call: TRBJ1-1
cdr3_nt: TGTGCCAGCAGCTTAGCGCACGGGAACACTGAAGCTTTCTTT
cdr3_aa: CASSLAHGNTEAFF

v_call: TRBV4-1
d_call: TRBD2
j_call: TRBJ2-5
cdr3_nt: TGCGCCAGCAGCCAAGGGCGGGGGGGTCGAGAGACCCAGTACTTC
cdr3_aa: CASSQGRGGRETQYF

v_call: TRBV6-5
d_call: .
j_call: TRBJ2-5
cdr3_nt: TGTGCCAGCAGTTACGGTCCGGGGTTGCAAGAGACCCAGTACTTC
cdr3_aa: CASSYGPGLQETQYF

v_call: TRBV7-9
d_call: .
j_call: TRBJ1-1
cdr3_nt: TGTGCCAGCAGCTTATCGACTCAAACTGAAGCTTTCTTT
cdr3_aa: CASSLSTQTEAFF

v_call: TRBV27
d_call: .
j_call: TRBJ1-4
cdr3_nt: TGTGCCAGCAGTTTAGAGGGCCTGGAGGGAAAACTGTTTTTT
cdr3_aa: CASSLEGLEGKLFF

v_call: TRBV4-2
d_call: TRBD2
j_call: TRBJ2-7
cdr3_nt: TGTGCCAGCAGCCAAACGGCGCGGGAGACCTACGAGCAGTACTTC
cdr3_aa: CASSQTARETYEQYF

v_call: TRBV19
d_call: TRBD2
j_call: TRBJ2-5
cdr3_nt: TGTGCCAGTAAGGTTCGCGGGGGATTCAGGGAGACCCAGTACTTC
cdr3_aa: CASKVRGGFRETQYF

v_call: TRBV5-1
d_call: TRBD1
j_call: TRBJ2-7
cdr3_nt: TGCGCCAGCAGCTTCAGGGACAGGGGACGCGAGCAGTACTTC
cdr3_aa: CASSFRDRGREQYF

v_call: TRBV27
d_call: .
j_call: TRBJ2-5
cdr3_nt: TGTGCCAGCAGTCTGGGCCCCTGGAGGGAGACCCAGTACTTC
cdr3_aa: CASSLGPWRETQYF

v_call: TRBV5-6
d_call: .
j_call: TRBJ1-4
cdr3_nt: TGTGCCAGCAGCTCCGGCCCCGGGACTAGGGATGAAAAACTGTTTTTT
cdr3_aa: CASSSGPGTRDEKLFF

v_call: TRBV6-5
d_call: .
j_call: TRBJ2-3
cdr3_nt: TGTGCCAGCAGCCCTCCCGGCACAGATACGCAGTATTTT
cdr3_aa: CASSPPGTDTQYF

v_call: TRBV30
d_call: .
j_call: TRBJ1-1
cdr3_nt: TGTGCCTGGAGAAAGCTGAGCACTGAAGCTTTCTTT
cdr3_aa: CAWRKLSTEAFF

v_call: TRBV2
d_call: TRBD1
j_call: TRBJ1-2
cdr3_nt: TGTGCCAGCAGTGCGACAGGGGGCGACTATGGCTACACCTTC
cdr3_aa: CASSATGGDYGYTF

v_call: TRBV19
d_call: TRBD1
j_call: TRBJ2-1
cdr3_nt: TGTGCCAGTAGTGCCCCGGGACAGGGTTCCCTCAATGAGCAGTTCTTC
cdr3_aa: CASSAPGQGSLNEQFF

v_call: TRBV7-2
d_call: .
j_call: TRBJ2-1
cdr3_nt: TGTGCCAGCAGCTTAGCAAGCGTGGTAGGCAATGAGCAGTTCTTC
cdr3_aa: CASSLASVVGNEQFF

v_call: TRBV5-4
d_call: .
j_call: TRBJ1-1
cdr3_nt: TGTGCCAGCAGCGTTGGACACCTGAACACTGAAGCTTTCTTT
cdr3_aa: CASSVGHLNTEAFF

v_call: TRBV4-2
d_call: TRBD1
j_call: TRBJ1-1
cdr3_nt: TGTGCCAGCAGCCAAGACCCCTCAGGGGGGAAAGCTTTCTTT
cdr3_aa: CASSQDPSGGKAFF

v_call: TRBV10-2
d_call: .
j_call: TRBJ2-7
cdr3_nt: TGCGCCAGCAGTGTGGCAGCGGAGGCCTACGAGCAGTACTTC
cdr3_aa: CASSVAAEAYEQYF

v_call: TRBV7-2
d_call: .
j_call: TRBJ1-2
cdr3_nt: TGTGCCAGCAGCTTAGCGCTAAACGATCGGGGGGGTTCCTATGGCTACACCTTC
cdr3_aa: CASSLALNDRGGSYGYTF

v_call: TRBV5-1
d_call: .
j_call: TRBJ1-1
cdr3_nt: TGCGCCAGCAGCTTGTGGTCGGACAGCGTTGAAGCTTTCTTT
cdr3_aa: CASSLWSDSVEAFF

v_call: TRBV7-2
d_call: .
j_call: TRBJ2-1
cdr3_nt: TGTGCCAGCAGCTTAGGGCTCTACAATGAGCAGTTCTTC
cdr3_aa: CASSLGLYNEQFF

v_call: TRBV14
d_call: .
j_call: TRBJ2-7
cdr3_nt: TGTGCCAGCAGCCAAAGGGACTTCCCCTACGAGCAGTACTTC
cdr3_aa: CASSQRDFPYEQYF

v_call: TRBV4-1
d_call: TRBD1
j_call: TRBJ2-7
cdr3_nt: TGCGCCAGCAGCCAGGGGGGACAGGGGAGTTCCTACGAGCAGTACTTC
cdr3_aa: CASSQGGQGSSYEQYF

v_call: TRBV6-1
d_call: TRBD1
j_call: TRBJ2-5
cdr3_nt: TGTGCCAGCGAACCGGGACAGGGCCAAGAGACCCAGTACTTC
cdr3_aa: CASEPGQGQETQYF

v_call: TRBV5-1
d_call: TRBD1
j_call: TRBJ1-4
cdr3_nt: TGCGCCAGCAGTCAAGGACAGGGTGGGACTAATGAAAAACTGTTTTTT
cdr3_aa: CASSQGQGGTNEKLFF

v_call: TRBV12-5
d_call: TRBD1
j_call: TRBJ1-2
cdr3_nt: TGTGCTAGTGGTTTGGTAGTCCGGGACAGGGGGCGAAATCCCTATGGCTACACCTTC
cdr3_aa: CASGLVVRDRGRNPYGYTF

v_call: TRBV30
d_call: TRBD1
j_call: TRBJ1-1
cdr3_nt: TGTGCCTCAGGCCACCGACAGGGGGCGAACACTGAAGCTTTCTTT
cdr3_aa: CASGHRQGANTEAFF

v_call: TRBV2
d_call: .
j_call: TRBJ1-1
cdr3_nt: TGTGCCAGCAGGGGGGGGGTGTCGGACACTGAAGCTTTCTTT
cdr3_aa: CASRGGVSDTEAFF

v_call: TRBV9
d_call: TRBD2
j_call: TRBJ2-5
cdr3_nt: TGTGCCAGCAGCGGCCAACTAGCGGGGGCAGAGACCCAGTACTTC
cdr3_aa: CASSGQLAGAETQYF

v_call: TRBV6-1
d_call: TRBD2
j_call: TRBJ2-3
cdr3_nt: TGTGCCAGCAGTGCCAGACTAGCGGGGGCCTACACAGATACGCAGTATTTT
cdr3_aa: CASSARLAGAYTDTQYF

v_call: TRBV4-2
d_call: TRBD1
j_call: TRBJ1-1
cdr3_nt: TGTGCCAGCAGCCTGACAGGGGAGACTGAAGCTTTCTTT
cdr3_aa: CASSLTGETEAFF

v_call: TRBV4-1
d_call: TRBD1
j_call: TRBJ2-1
cdr3_nt: TGCGCCAGCAGCCAGGATCCGGGACAGGGAGGCAATGAGCAGTTCTTC
cdr3_aa: CASSQDPGQGGNEQFF

v_call: TRBV29-1
d_call: .
j_call: TRBJ2-7
cdr3_nt: TGCAGCGTGGACAGTGGAACCTACGAGCAGTACTTC
cdr3_aa: CSVDSGTYEQYF

v_call: TRBV6-5
d_call: .
j_call: TRBJ1-1
cdr3_nt: TGTGCCAGCAGTTACGAGCAGAACACTGAAGCTTTCTTT
cdr3_aa: CASSYEQNTEAFF

v_call: TRBV7-8
d_call: .
j_call: TRBJ1-3
cdr3_nt: TGTGCCAGCAGCTTACGACCCCAGGGGATCCTCTCTGGAAACACCATATATTTT
cdr3_aa: CASSLRPQGILSGNTIYF